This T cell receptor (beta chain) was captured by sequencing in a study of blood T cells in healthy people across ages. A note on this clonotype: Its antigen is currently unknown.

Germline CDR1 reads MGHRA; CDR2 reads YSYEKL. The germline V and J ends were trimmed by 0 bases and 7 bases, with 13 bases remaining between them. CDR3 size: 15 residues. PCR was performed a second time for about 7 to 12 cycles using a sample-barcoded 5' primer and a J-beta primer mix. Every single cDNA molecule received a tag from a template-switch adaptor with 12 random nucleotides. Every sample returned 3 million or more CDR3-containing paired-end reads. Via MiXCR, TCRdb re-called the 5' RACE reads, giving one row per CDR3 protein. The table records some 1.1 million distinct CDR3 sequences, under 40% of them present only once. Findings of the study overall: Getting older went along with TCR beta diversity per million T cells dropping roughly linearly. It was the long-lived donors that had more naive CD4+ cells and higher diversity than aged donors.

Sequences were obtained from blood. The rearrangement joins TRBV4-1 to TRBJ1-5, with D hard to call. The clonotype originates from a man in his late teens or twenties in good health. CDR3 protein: CASSQDIVNGQPQHF. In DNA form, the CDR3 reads TGCGCCAGCAGCCAAGACATTGTAAACGGGCAGCCCCAGCATTTT.